Shown below are 25 T cell receptor beta chains from a single sample sequenced in a study of T cell repertoires in cytomegalovirus infection. For these TCRs, the target antigens are not known. TCRdb itself ran the reads through MiXCR, one entry per CDR3 protein. The repertoire holds a few hundred thousand distinct CDR3 sequences, with approximately 42% as singletons. This specimen consisted of cultured PBMCs, obtained from culture after CMV antigen stimulation. The receptor source for this set is a human donor in good health (CMV status not recorded). Some clones in this sample may be carry-over from other donors' samples.

The genes are TRBV9 and TRBJ2-1; D is undetermined. Germline lookup yields CDR1 SGDLS and CDR2 YYNGEE. Trimming cost V 1 base and J 7 bases, with 15 bases left between them. The CDR3 totals 15 residues. The CDR3 loop is CASSVHDPQSNEQFF. Here the CDR3 DNA reads TGTGCCAGCAGCGTACATGACCCCCAGTCGAATGAGCAGTTCTTC.

V is TRBV6-5 and J is TRBJ2-7, with 7 bases identical to TRBD2. In germline, CDR1 is MNHEY, CDR2 SVGAGI. This CDR3 comprises 14 residues. Losses at the gene ends were 5 bases for V and 0 bases for J; bases not matched to a gene: 4. The CDR3 loop is CASSTRGVSYEQYF. In DNA form, the CDR3 reads TGTGCCAGCAGTACTCGGGGGGTCTCCTACGAGCAGTACTTC.

J is TRBJ2-7 and V is TRBV28, with a tentative D call TRBD1 (5 bases). The germline V gene encodes CDR1 MDHEN and CDR2 SYDVKM. V lost 6 bases and J lost 3, with 9 bases in between. There are 12 residues in the CDR3. The CDR3 sequence is CASRLQGYEQYF. The CDR3 region has the DNA TGTGCCAGCAGGCTCCAGGGCTACGAGCAGTACTTC.

This chain joins TRBV4-1 and TRBJ2-5; D is uncertain. CDR3 length: 13 residues. Trimming took 4 bases from V and 3 from J, leaving 9 bases between them. CDR1 is MGHRA and CDR2 is YSYEKL in the germline V gene. In nucleotides, the CDR3 is TGCGCCAGCAGCCGGGCGGCTAAAGAGACCCAGTACTTC. Amino acid sequence: CASSRAAKETQYF.

This clonotype was detected only a few times. The chain links TRBV20-1 to TRBJ2-7; no definite D call. This CDR3 is built from 12 residues. Germline loops: CDR1 DFQATT, CDR2 SNEGSKA (reference sequence). V lost 3 bases to trimming and J lost 0 bases, with 6 bases between them. Here the CDR3 reads CSARESSYEQYF. The CDR3 DNA follows: TGCAGTGCTAGGGAGAGCTCCTACGAGCAGTACTTC.

About this clonotype itself: A read error may account for a junction end that differs from germline. This chain joins TRBV5-1 and TRBJ2-3; D not certain. CDR3 size: 15 residues. From germline, CDR1 is SGHRS and CDR2 YFSETQ. The DNA of the CDR3 is TGCGCCTGCAGCTTGGGCTCCCGCAGCACAGATACGCAGTATTTT. Its protein is CACSLGSRSTDTQYF.

This clonotype has just a few counts. This chain connects TRBV28 to TRBJ2-7; 9 bases align to TRBD1. The CDR3 loop spans 13 amino acids. Germline V gene lookup returns CDR1 MDHEN and CDR2 SYDVKM. The CDR3 protein is CAYSPGQGYEQYF. In DNA form, the CDR3 reads TGTGCTTATTCTCCGGGACAGGGCTACGAGCAGTACTTC.

This clonotype was counted only a few times. The rearrangement uses TRBV6-1 and TRBJ2-7; D is undetermined. The CDR3 runs to 14 residues. Germline V gives CDR1 MNHNS, CDR2 SASEGT. With 5 bases removed from V and 3 bases from J, the gap between germline ends came to 14 bases. The CDR3 sequence: CASSSYLSLYEQYF. CDR3 nucleotides: TGTGCCAGCAGTTCTTACCTCTCCCTCTACGAGCAGTACTTC.

The CDR3 sequence is CASSERLEGRDTQYF. CDR3 DNA sequence: TGTGCCAGCAGCGAAAGACTAGAGGGGAGGGATACGCAGTATTTT. The V call is TRBV9, the J call TRBJ2-3; tentative D call: TRBD2 (6 bases). The germline V gene has CDR1 SGDLS and CDR2 YYNGEE. The V and J ends lost 3 bases and 6 bases respectively, with 17 bases between them. This CDR3 spans 15 amino acids.

This clonotype occurred a few times. The rearrangement joins TRBV12-3 or TRBV12-4 to TRBJ2-1; D not resolved. The CDR3 is 12 amino acids. V was trimmed by 3 bases and J by 12 bases, leaving 12 bases between them. Here the CDR3 reads CASSFSEETQFF. The DNA for the CDR3 is TGTGCCAGCAGTTTTTCCGAGGAGACGCAGTTCTTC.

This clonotype came up a few times. The chain combines TRBV7-8 with TRBJ2-3; 8 bases fit TRBD1. The V segment lost 5 bases and the J segment 9 bases; nucleotides outside the gene matches: 13. The germline gives CDR1 SGHVS, CDR2 FQNEAQ. The CDR3 extends over 15 amino acids. The CDR3 coding sequence is TGTGCCAGCAGCGTCGCAGGGGGCGCCGATGCGACGCAGTATTTT. Translated: CASSVAGGADATQYF.

The table lists this clonotype with a few counts. The CDR3 nucleotides are TGCAGTGCTAGAGGACAGGGGGCGAGGGAGCAGTACTTC. Translating gives CSARGQGAREQYF. The V and J genes are TRBV20-1 and TRBJ2-7; TRBD1 matches at 10 bases. The germline gives CDR1 DFQATT, CDR2 SNEGSKA (reference sequence). Germline trimming cut 1 base from V and 7 bases from J; bases unmatched to any gene: 4. The length of the CDR3 is 13 residues.

J is TRBJ2-3 and V is TRBV4-2, with TRBD2 matching 7 bases. The length of the CDR3 is 16 residues. Germline loops: CDR1 LGHNA, CDR2 YNFKEQ. V gave up 1 base and J gave up 1 base; unmatched junction bases: 5. The CDR3 bases are TGTGCCAGCAGCCAAGGGGTGGCGGGGGGCACAGATACGCAGTATTTT. Encoded protein: CASSQGVAGGTDTQYF.

The table lists this clonotype with a few counts. The chain uses TRBV5-4 and TRBJ2-1; 9 bases match TRBD2. CDR3 length: 16 amino acids. The V segment lost 5 bases and the J segment 1 base; nucleotides outside the gene matches: 7. Germline V lookup: CDR1 SGHNT, CDR2 YYREEE (reference sequence). The DNA for the CDR3 is TGTGCCAGCAGACCGCGGGGGGGGTCTTCCTACAATGAGCAGTTCTTC. Translated, it gives CASRPRGGSSYNEQFF.

This clonotype was found a few times. The chain joins TRBV10-3 to TRBJ2-3, with 8 bases lining up with TRBD2. CDR3 size: 13 residues. Germline CDR1 ENHRY, CDR2 SYGVKD. Trimming at V came to 9 bases and at J to 6 bases, leaving 8 bases not matched to a gene. CDR3 nucleotides: TGTGCCATAGACGGGGGGGCCATGGATACGCAGTATTTT. Its protein is CAIDGGAMDTQYF.

The J gene is TRBJ1-1, the V gene TRBV20-1, with D maybe TRBD1 (5 bases). Trimming removed 6 bases from V and 9 bases from J, with 23 bases in between. This CDR3 is 14 amino acids long. Looked up from germline, CDR1 is DFQATT and CDR2 is SNEGSKA (reference sequence). The CDR3 DNA sequence: TGCAGTGCCCTCGCCGGGGGGGGTGGGTGTAAAGCTTTCTTT. As protein: CSALAGGGGCKAFF.

This clonotype was seen more than once but under ten times. Its ends do not fully match the called genes, so a read error is possible. The chain uses TRBV5-3 and TRBJ2-3; D is uncertain. TRBV5-3 is an open reading frame, and its role is uncertain. The CDR3 has 15 residues. The CDR3 DNA is TGTGCCAGCAGCTTGGAAAGTCCTAGCACAGATACGCAGTATTTT. Translating gives CASSLESPSTDTQYF.

In this sample, this clonotype turned up a few times. The chain employs TRBV6-6 and TRBJ1-1, with D tentatively TRBD1 (5 bases). Trimming left V 8 bases short and J 2 bases short, with 9 bases between. The CDR3 runs to 12 residues. CDR1 is MNHNY, CDR2 SVGAGI, per germline (reference sequence). The DNA for the CDR3 is TGTGCCAGCGACAGTATAAACACTGAAGCTTTCTTT. Protein: CASDSINTEAFF.

This chain links TRBV20-1 with TRBJ2-7; 7 nucleotides line up with TRBD1. This CDR3 is 15 amino acids long. Germline V gene lookup returns CDR1 DFQATT and CDR2 SNEGSKA (reference sequence). V shed 1 base, J shed 2 bases, and the junction held 8 bases outside the gene matches. The CDR3 DNA is TGCAGTGCTAGAGTTCGCGACAGGGACCCCTACGAGCAGTACTTC. It encodes CSARVRDRDPYEQYF.

This chain connects TRBV10-3 to TRBJ2-3; no definite D call. V was trimmed by 4 bases and J by 8 bases, leaving 10 bases between them. CDR3 length: 12 amino acids. The germline V gene has CDR1 ENHRY and CDR2 SYGVKD. The CDR3 reads CAISGMGATQYF. The CDR3, as DNA: TGTGCCATCAGTGGGATGGGCGCTACGCAGTATTTT.

This clonotype was counted only a few times. This chain links TRBV12-3 or TRBV12-4 with TRBJ2-7, with D unresolved. Trimming took off 1 base at V and 6 bases at J, with 7 bases between the two ends. The CDR3 is 12 amino acids. The CDR3 sequence is CASSLGGSEQYF. The CDR3, as DNA: TGTGCCAGCAGTTTAGGGGGAAGCGAGCAGTACTTC.

This chain connects TRBV11-2 to TRBJ2-5; D is undetermined. The CDR3 runs to 12 residues. Per germline, CDR1 SGHAT and CDR2 FQNNGV. Trimming took 7 bases from V and 2 from J, leaving 8 bases between them. The CDR3: CASTGFQETQYF. The CDR3 DNA follows: TGTGCCAGCACCGGGTTTCAAGAGACCCAGTACTTC. Supplemented by reference TRBV11-2 and TRBJ2-5, the full variable domain reads EAGVAQSPRYKIIEKRQSVAFWCNPISGHATLYWYQQILGQGPKLLIQFQNNGVVDDSQLPKDRFSAERLKGVDSTLKIQPAKLEDSAVYLCASTGFQETQYFGPGTRLLVL.

The J gene is TRBJ1-4, the V gene TRBV7-4; D perhaps matches TRBD1 (6 bases). CDR1 and CDR2 (germline): SGHVT, SQSDAQ. Trimming left V 3 bases short and J 8 bases short, with 13 bases between. The CDR3 totals 14 residues. For the CDR3, the DNA is TGTGCCAGCAGCTTCGGCAGGGGCGGAGAAAAACTGTTTTTT. Protein product: CASSFGRGGEKLFF.

A word on this clonotype: The CDR3 carries no conserved terminal phenylalanine or tryptophan, so it likely arises from a read error. No DNA is shown, since the ends of the CDR3 on it are uncertain; the CDR3 is the one TCRdb lists. The chain employs TRBV7-4 and TRBJ1-2. CDR1 is SGHVT, CDR2 SQSDAQ, per germline. The CDR3 is 10 amino acids in total, end residues counted. CDR3 sequence reads: CASSLEGLQG.

This clonotype has just a few counts. This chain's CDR3 is CASSSQPTGASNEQFF. In nucleotides, the CDR3 is TGTGCCAGCAGCTCCCAGCCGACAGGGGCGAGCAATGAGCAGTTCTTC. The chain combines TRBV7-6 with TRBJ2-1; TRBD1 agrees at 8 bases. The CDR3 is 16 residues long. CDR1 is SGHVS, CDR2 FNYEAQ, per germline. The V segment lost 4 bases and the J segment 6 bases; nucleotides outside the gene matches: 11.